The clone carrying this T cell receptor beta chain was found a few times. Some clones are missing from TCRdb's copy, which holds only in-frame ones; the method was immunoSEQ multiplex PCR. The data show around 620,000 clones, approximately 96% seen once. CD45RO-negative, CCR7-selected cells formed the naive CD8 fraction, which excluded terminally differentiated effector memory CD45RA+ cells. This sample was included in a study of shared clonotypes between healthy human individuals. The sequencing sample was made of naive CD8+ T cells sorted from blood. This clonotype was obtained from a woman aged 25 to 39 in good health.

The CDR3 nucleotides read TGTGCCAGCAGCAGAACCGGGACAGGGAGCCACAATGAGCAGTTCTTC. Protein product: CASSRTGTGSHNEQFF. The chain couples TRBV7-9 to TRBJ2-1; 9 positions match TRBD1. J lost 5 bases, V lost 5 bases, and 10 bases had no gene match. The CDR3 contains 16 residues. Germline V CDR1 and CDR2: SEHNR, FQNEAQ (reference sequence).